The 16 T cell receptor beta chains in this list originate from one sample, sequenced in a study of spatial heterogeneity in lung cancer. TCRdb re-called the 5' RACE reads through MiXCR, storing one row per CDR3 protein. The sample yields about 41,000 distinct CDR3 sequences, about 11% seen once. The time point: sample taken at primary tumor resection. Tumor, nontumor lung or frozen PBMC supplied whole RNA that was sequenced unsorted. Material: PBMCs, obtained at surgery. The receptors stem from a female donor with early-stage non-small cell lung cancer.

The chain is built from TRBV20-1 and TRBJ1-3, with TRBD1 matching 8 bases. The CDR3 sequence is 12 residues long. Germline V gene data show CDR1 as DFQATT and CDR2 as SNEGSKA (reference sequence). Trimming took 0 bases from V and 11 from J; bases not matched to a gene: 3. The CDR3 sequence is CSARETGEAIYF. The CDR3 DNA is TGCAGTGCTAGAGAGACAGGGGAGGCCATATATTTT.

This clonotype was found many times. The V gene is TRBV12-3 or TRBV12-4, the J gene TRBJ1-4, with D possibly matching TRBD1 (5 bases). The CDR3 consists of 13 residues. Trimming left V 6 bases short and J 6 bases short, with 11 bases between. In DNA form, the CDR3 reads TGTGCCAGCAGCAGGGAAACCGATGAAAAACTGTTTTTT. Translating gives CASSRETDEKLFF.

This clonotype was picked up a small number of times. The chain combines TRBV7-3 with TRBJ1-1; 7 bases line up with TRBD1. This CDR3 is 13 amino acids long. Trimming at V came to 5 bases and at J to 4 bases, leaving 4 bases not matched to a gene. Per germline, CDR1 SGHTA and CDR2 FQGTGA. CDR3 protein: CASSAGTATEAFF. Here the CDR3 DNA reads TGTGCCAGCAGCGCCGGGACAGCCACTGAAGCTTTCTTT.

In its sample, this clonotype was seen a few times. The chain recombines TRBV27 with TRBJ1-1; 8 bases are shared with TRBD1. The germline V gene has CDR1 MNHEY and CDR2 SMNVEV (reference sequence). The V segment lost 8 bases and the J segment 0 bases; nucleotides outside the gene matches: 8. This CDR3 has 15 residues. CDR3 sequence: CASSGQGAMNTEAFF. CDR3 sequence (DNA): TGTGCCAGCTCGGGCCAGGGGGCAATGAACACTGAAGCTTTCTTT.

The chain recombines TRBV15 with TRBJ1-5, with a possible D match to TRBD1 (5 bases). In germline, CDR1 is LNHNV, CDR2 YYDKDF (reference sequence). The CDR3 covers 16 residues. V lost 0 bases and J lost 7, with 16 bases in between. The CDR3: CATSRDFVSGRQPQHF. CDR3 DNA: TGTGCCACCAGCAGAGATTTTGTCTCAGGGAGGCAGCCCCAGCATTTT.

This chain uses TRBV18 with TRBJ1-6, with 7 nucleotides matching TRBD1. The germline V gene has CDR1 KGHSH and CDR2 LQKENI. The CDR3 contains 14 residues. V lost 4 bases and J lost 8; bases outside the gene matches: 5. CDR3 amino acids: CASSRDRRDSPLHF. The CDR3 DNA follows: TGTGCCAGCTCACGGGACAGAAGGGATTCACCCCTCCACTTT.

This clonotype has at least ten counts. The chain joins TRBV11-2 to TRBJ1-4; possibly TRBD1 for D (6 bases). V was pared by 2 bases and J by 10 bases, with 8 bases between. The V gene's germline CDR1 is SGHAT and CDR2 FQNNGV. The CDR3 is 12 residues long. CDR3 coding DNA: TGTGCCAGCAGCTTAAGACAGGCAAAACTGTTTTTT. This encodes CASSLRQAKLFF. Supplemented by reference TRBV11-2 and TRBJ1-4, the full variable domain reads EAGVAQSPRYKIIEKRQSVAFWCNPISGHATLYWYQQILGQGPKLLIQFQNNGVVDDSQLPKDRFSAERLKGVDSTLKIQPAKLEDSAVYLCASSLRQAKLFFGSGTQLSVL.

V and J are TRBV5-6 and TRBJ1-6; 9 nucleotides match TRBD1. Per the germline V gene, CDR1 is SGHDT and CDR2 is YYEEEE. The junction had 9 bases not matched to a gene; V was cut back by 2 bases and J by 6 bases. There are 17 residues in the CDR3. Here the CDR3 DNA reads TGTGCCAGCAGCTTAAAGACAGGGGGGACGGCTAATTCACCCCTCCACTTT. Protein: CASSLKTGGTANSPLHF. Supplemented by reference TRBV5-6 and TRBJ1-6, the full variable domain reads DAGVTQSPTHLIKTRGQQVTLRCSPKSGHDTVSWYQQALGQGPQFIFQYYEEEERQRGNFPDRFSGHQFPNYSSELNVNALLLGDSALYLCASSLKTGGTANSPLHFGNGTRLTVT.

CDR3 sequence reads: CASSLEASGAYEQYF. CDR3 DNA: TGTGCCAGCAGCTTAGAGGCGTCCGGGGCCTACGAGCAGTACTTC. The chain employs TRBV7-6 and TRBJ2-7; D perhaps matches TRBD2 (5 bases). CDR1 SGHVS and CDR2 FNYEAQ come from the germline V gene. The CDR3 contains 15 residues. V was cut by 1 base and J by 2 bases, with 12 bases left in between.

The chain combines TRBV7-9 with TRBJ2-7; D is possibly TRBD2 (6 bases). The CDR3 runs 15 residues. The germline CDR1 and CDR2 sequences are SEHNR and FQNEAQ (reference sequence). Trimming left V 2 bases short and J 2 bases short, with 13 bases between. CDR3 loop: CASSLTGGTAYEQYF. CDR3 coding DNA: TGTGCCAGCAGCTTAACGGGCGGGACGGCCTACGAGCAGTACTTC.

This clonotype was detected ten times or more. The genes are TRBV19 and TRBJ1-2; no clear D gene. V lost 1 base, J lost 4 bases, and 7 bases lay in between. This CDR3 contains 13 residues. The germline gives CDR1 LNHDA, CDR2 SQIVND (reference sequence). The DNA for the CDR3 is TGTGCCAGTAGTATAGGCATGAGCTATGGCTACACCTTC. Amino acid sequence: CASSIGMSYGYTF.

This clonotype came up a few times. The chain combines TRBV7-2 with TRBJ1-1; 7 bases map to TRBD1. Germline CDR1 reads SGHTA; CDR2 reads FQGNSA. V dropped 1 base and J dropped 5; count of bases not matched to a gene: 10. CDR3 length: 16 residues. The CDR3, as DNA: TGTGCCAGCAGCTTAGTGTCGGGACCAGGGGGAACTGAAGCTTTCTTT. It codes for CASSLVSGPGGTEAFF.

This clonotype was observed a handful of times. An end of the junction does not agree with germline; a read error may underlie this. V and J are TRBV6-1 and TRBJ1-2; weak D call: TRBD1 (6 bases). Germline CDR1 reads MNHNS; CDR2 reads SASEGT. The CDR3 is 15 amino acids. CDR3 sequence: CASTQQGTTNYGDTF. The CDR3 bases are TGTGCCAGCACCCAACAGGGAACTACTAACTATGGCGACACCTTC.

This clonotype has just a few counts. V and J are TRBV6-2 or TRBV6-3 and TRBJ2-2; D is tentatively TRBD1 or TRBD2 (5 bases each). The germline CDR1 and CDR2 sequences are MNHEY and SVGEGT. The CDR3 is 16 amino acids. V was pared by 2 bases and J by 4 bases, with 14 bases between. The CDR3 reads CASSYIPGASTGELFF. As DNA, the CDR3 is TGTGCCAGCAGTTACATCCCCGGGGCTTCCACCGGGGAGCTGTTTTTT.

This clonotype has only a few counts. V is TRBV7-2 and J is TRBJ1-5; 7 nucleotides match TRBD1. The CDR3 runs 14 residues. V gave up 3 bases and J gave up 6 bases; unmatched junction bases: 5. The germline V gene has CDR1 SGHTA and CDR2 FQGNSA. CDR3 residues: CASSLRQGGQPQHF. CDR3 DNA: TGTGCCAGCAGCTTGAGACAGGGTGGTCAGCCCCAGCATTTT. Filled out from reference TRBV7-2 and TRBJ1-5, the complete variable domain reads GAGVSQSPSNKVTEKGKDVELRCDPISGHTALYWYRQSLGQGLEFLIYFQGNSAPDKSGLPSDRFSAERTGGSVSTLTIQRTQQEDSAVYLCASSLRQGGQPQHFGDGTRLSIL.

At least ten counts were recorded for this clonotype. The chain links TRBV29-1 to TRBJ1-1; D gene ambiguous. V was cut by 4 bases and J by 1 base, with 4 bases left in between. The CDR3 has 11 residues. The germline CDR1 and CDR2 sequences are SQVTM and ANQGSEA. This chain's CDR3 is CSVAANTEAFF. The CDR3 nucleotides are TGCAGCGTTGCGGCGAACACTGAAGCTTTCTTT.